This TCR beta chain was sequenced in a study of early stage breast cancer tumors. TCRdb's table, derived via immunoSEQ multiplex PCR, lists solely in-frame clones and lacks some. The repertoire consists of around 41,000 clones, with approximately 72% occurring once and the leading ten covering about 7.8%. The CDR3 runs to 20 residues. V was pared by 8 bases and J by 2 bases, with 18 bases of the junction left unmatched. This TCR derives from a person between 50 and 60 years old with breast cancer. Sequencing was carried out using blood. The rearrangement joins TRBV23-1 to TRBJ2-3, with 14 bases lining up with TRBD2. TRBV23-1 is treated as an ORF (open reading frame) with a function not yet certain. Here the CDR3 reads CASLTWTSGGPSSATDTQYF. In nucleotides, the CDR3 is TGCGCCAGCCTAACTTGGACTAGCGGGGGGCCTTCCTCTGCCACAGATACGCAGTATTTT.